This TCR beta chain emerged from a study of shared clonotypes between healthy human individuals. In this sample, this clone turned up a few times. Profiling relied on immunoSEQ multiplex PCR, and the TCRdb table lists in-frame clones only, not all of them. The data contain around 95,000 clones, over 40% of them singletons. This CDR3 is built from 15 residues. The V gene lost 7 bases and the J gene lost 8 bases, with 21 bases spanning the gap. Per the germline V gene, CDR1 is SGHAT and CDR2 is FQNNGV. The TCR comes from a middle-aged woman in good health. Some clones in this sample may be carry-over from other donors' samples. The V call is TRBV11-2, the J call TRBJ2-1; maybe TRBD1 (6 bases). The sample consisted of PBMCs. This CDR3 is CASKTGQAGADEQFF. The DNA for the CDR3 is TGTGCCAGCAAGACAGGACAAGCCGGAGCGGATGAGCAGTTCTTC. Complete variable domain (other parts from reference TRBV11-2 and TRBJ2-1): EAGVAQSPRYKIIEKRQSVAFWCNPISGHATLYWYQQILGQGPKLLIQFQNNGVVDDSQLPKDRFSAERLKGVDSTLKIQPAKLEDSAVYLCASKTGQAGADEQFFGPGTRLTVL.